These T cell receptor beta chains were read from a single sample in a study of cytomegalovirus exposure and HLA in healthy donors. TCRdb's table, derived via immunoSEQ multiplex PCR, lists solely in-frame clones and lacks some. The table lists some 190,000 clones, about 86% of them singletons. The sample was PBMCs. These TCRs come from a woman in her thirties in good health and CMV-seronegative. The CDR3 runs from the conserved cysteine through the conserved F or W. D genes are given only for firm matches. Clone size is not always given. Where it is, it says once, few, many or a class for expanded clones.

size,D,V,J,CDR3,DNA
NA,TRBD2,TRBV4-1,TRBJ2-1,CASSRPGGPTPEQFF,TGCGCCAGCAGCCGCCCGGGGGGGCCCACCCCCGAGCAGTTCTTC
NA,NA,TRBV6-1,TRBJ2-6,CASSEVSGGANVLTF,TGTGCCAGCAGTGAAGTATCGGGTGGGGCCAACGTCCTGACTTTC
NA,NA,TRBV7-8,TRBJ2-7,CASSPMPRSYEQYF,TGTGCCAGCAGCCCTATGCCCAGGTCCTACGAGCAGTACTTC
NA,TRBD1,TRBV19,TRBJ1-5,CASSISTGGNQPQHF,TGTGCCAGTAGTATATCAACAGGGGGCAATCAGCCCCAGCATTTT
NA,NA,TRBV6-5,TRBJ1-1,CASSYLQEAFF,TGTGCCAGCAGTTACCTCCAGGAAGCTTTCTTT
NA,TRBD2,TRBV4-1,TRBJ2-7,CASSQASGGLTEQYF,TGCGCCAGCAGCCAAGCTAGCGGGGGGCTCACCGAGCAGTACTTC
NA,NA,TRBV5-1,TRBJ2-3,CASSLGGGARGTDTQYF,TGCGCCAGCAGCTTGGGTGGCGGGGCCCGCGGCACAGATACGCAGTATTTT
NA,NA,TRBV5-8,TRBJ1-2,CASSLAANYGYTF,TGTGCCAGCAGCTTGGCAGCTAACTATGGCTACACCTTC
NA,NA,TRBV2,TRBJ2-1,CASSEAALAFAYNEQFF,TGTGCCAGCAGTGAAGCGGCCCTAGCGTTTGCCTACAATGAGCAGTTCTTC
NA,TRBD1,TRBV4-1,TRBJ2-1,CASSQPRTGPYNEQFF,TGCGCCAGCAGCCAACCGAGGACAGGGCCCTACAATGAGCAGTTCTTC
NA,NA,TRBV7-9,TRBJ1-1,CASGGGAVTEAFF,TGTGCCAGCGGTGGGGGGGCGGTAACTGAAGCTTTCTTT
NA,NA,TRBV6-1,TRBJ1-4,CASNGLFNEKLFF,TGTGCCAGCAACGGTCTATTTAATGAAAAACTGTTTTTT
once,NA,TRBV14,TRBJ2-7,CASSHHRGSLSYEQYF,TGTGCCAGCAGCCACCATAGGGGGAGCCTTTCCTACGAGCAGTACTTC
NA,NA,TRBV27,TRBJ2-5,CASSLWAAQETQYF,TGTGCCAGCAGTTTATGGGCCGCCCAAGAGACCCAGTACTTC
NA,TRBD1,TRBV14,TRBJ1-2,CASRGQGSYGYTF,TGTGCCAGCAGAGGACAGGGGAGCTATGGCTACACCTTC
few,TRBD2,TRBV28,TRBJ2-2,CASSFLTSGNTGELFF,TGTGCCAGCAGCTTCCTCACTAGCGGAAACACCGGGGAGCTGTTTTTT
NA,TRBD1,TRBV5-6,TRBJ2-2,CASSEGDSANTGELFF,TGTGCCAGCAGCGAGGGGGACAGCGCGAACACCGGGGAGCTGTTTTTT
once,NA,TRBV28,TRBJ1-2,CASTLAPGHNYGYTF,TGTGCCAGTACCTTGGCGCCGGGACATAACTATGGCTACACCTTC
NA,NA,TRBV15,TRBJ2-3,CATSRQMGTDTQYF,TGTGCCACCAGCAGGCAGATGGGCACAGATACGCAGTATTTT
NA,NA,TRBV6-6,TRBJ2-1,CASSWGSEQFF,TGTGCCAGCAGCTGGGGCTCCGAGCAGTTCTTC
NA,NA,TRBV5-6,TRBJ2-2,CASSSPLEGVSAGELFF,TGTGCCAGCAGCTCCCCGTTGGAGGGTGTTAGCGCCGGGGAGCTGTTTTTT
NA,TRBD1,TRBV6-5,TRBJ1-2,CASSYMGQGYGYTF,TGTGCCAGCAGTTACATGGGACAGGGGTATGGCTACACCTTC
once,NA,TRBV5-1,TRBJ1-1,CASSLYGAWNTEAFF,TGCGCCAGCAGCTTGTATGGGGCCTGGAACACTGAAGCTTTCTTT
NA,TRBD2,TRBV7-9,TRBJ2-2,CASSQDGGRRTGELFF,TGTGCCAGCAGCCAGGATGGCGGGAGGCGCACCGGGGAGCTGTTTTTT
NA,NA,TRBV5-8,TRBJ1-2,CASSNGGAYVNYGYTF,TGTGCCAGCAGCAATGGGGGGGCATACGTAAACTATGGCTACACCTTC
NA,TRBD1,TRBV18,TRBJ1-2,CASSLNRDRDRGYTF,TGTGCCAGCTCACTGAACCGGGACAGGGATCGTGGCTACACCTTC
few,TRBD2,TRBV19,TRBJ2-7,CASSIAGGHPTYEQYF,TGTGCCAGTAGTATAGCGGGAGGCCACCCTACCTACGAGCAGTACTTC
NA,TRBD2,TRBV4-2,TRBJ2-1,CASSQEPGGQYNEQFF,TGTGCCAGCAGCCAAGAGCCGGGAGGGCAGTACAATGAGCAGTTCTTC
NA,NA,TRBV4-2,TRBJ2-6,CASSQDDSSSGANVLTF,TGTGCCAGCAGCCAAGATGACAGTAGCTCTGGGGCCAACGTCCTGACTTTC
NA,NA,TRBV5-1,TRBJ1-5,CASSLVGDSNQPQHF,TGCGCCAGCAGCTTGGTTGGGGACTCCAATCAGCCCCAGCATTTT
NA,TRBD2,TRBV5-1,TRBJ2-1,CASSLGLAGNNEQFF,TGCGCCAGCAGCTTGGGGCTAGCGGGGAACAATGAGCAGTTCTTC
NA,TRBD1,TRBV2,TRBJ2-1,CAITPGQGPNEQFF,TGTGCCATCACACCGGGACAGGGTCCCAATGAGCAGTTCTTC
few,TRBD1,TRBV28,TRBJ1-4,CASRPADRPLRKLFF,TGTGCCAGCAGGCCCGCGGACAGGCCCCTAAGGAAACTGTTTTTT
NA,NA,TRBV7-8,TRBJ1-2,CASSLAAGVHGGYTF,TGTGCCAGCAGCTTAGCGGCGGGGGTTCACGGTGGCTACACCTTC
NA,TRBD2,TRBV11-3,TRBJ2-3,CASSLDGRLAGRGTDTQYF,TGTGCCAGCAGCTTAGATGGGCGGCTAGCGGGAAGAGGGACAGATACGCAGTATTTT
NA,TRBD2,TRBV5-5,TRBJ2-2,CASSLAGGLAGAPNTGELFF,TGTGCCAGCAGCTTGGCCGGGGGACTAGCGGGGGCCCCGAACACCGGGGAGCTGTTTTTT
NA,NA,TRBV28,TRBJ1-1,CASSLMSTEAFF,TGTGCCAGCAGTTTGATGAGCACTGAAGCTTTCTTT
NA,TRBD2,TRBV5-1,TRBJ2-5,CASSLGAGRLQETQYF,TGCGCCAGCAGCTTGGGAGCGGGGAGACTACAAGAGACCCAGTACTTC
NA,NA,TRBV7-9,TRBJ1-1,CASSLAGGGTEAFF,TGTGCCAGCAGCTTAGCGGGGGGAGGAACTGAAGCTTTCTTT
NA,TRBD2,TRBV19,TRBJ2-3,CASSGTSLPDTQYF,TGTGCCAGTAGCGGGACTAGCTTACCAGATACGCAGTATTTT
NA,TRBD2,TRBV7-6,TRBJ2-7,CASSHIAGSTYEQYF,TGTGCCAGCAGCCATATAGCGGGGTCGACCTACGAGCAGTACTTC
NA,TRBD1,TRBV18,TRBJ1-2,CASSPRDRENYGYTF,TGTGCCAGCTCACCTCGCGACAGGGAGAACTATGGCTACACCTTC
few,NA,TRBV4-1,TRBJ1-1,CASSQPRRGNTEAFF,TGCGCCAGCAGCCAACCTCGGCGGGGGAACACTGAAGCTTTCTTT
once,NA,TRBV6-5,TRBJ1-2,CASSYAADTVYGYTF,TGTGCCAGCAGTTACGCTGCAGACACCGTCTATGGCTACACCTTC
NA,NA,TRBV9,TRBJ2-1,CASSGQRGISYNEQFF,TGTGCCAGCAGCGGACAGAGGGGGATATCCTACAATGAGCAGTTCTTC
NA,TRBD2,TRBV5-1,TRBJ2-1,CASSLAVAGESEQFF,TGCGCCAGCAGCTTGGCCGTGGCGGGAGAGAGTGAGCAGTTCTTC
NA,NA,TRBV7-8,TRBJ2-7,CASSLGHSGTPSYEQYF,TGTGCCAGCAGCTTAGGTCATAGCGGTACTCCCTCCTACGAGCAGTACTTC
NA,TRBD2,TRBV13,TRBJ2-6,CASTIAGGARYGANVLTF,TGTGCCAGCACCATAGCGGGGGGGGCCAGGTATGGGGCCAACGTCCTGACTTTC
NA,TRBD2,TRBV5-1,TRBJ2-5,CASSLGLAAEVTQYF,TGCGCCAGCAGCTTGGGACTAGCTGCCGAGGTGACCCAGTACTTC
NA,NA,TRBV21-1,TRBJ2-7,CASSNMFGQPFSYEQYF,TGTGCCAGCAGCAATATGTTTGGACAGCCTTTTTCCTACGAGCAGTACTTC
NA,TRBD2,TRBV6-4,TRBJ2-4,CASSPSGGYIQYF,TGTGCCAGCAGCCCTTCGGGAGGGTACATTCAGTACTTC
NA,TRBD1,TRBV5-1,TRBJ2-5,CASSQDRVAEETQYF,TGCGCCAGCAGCCAGGACAGGGTGGCGGAAGAGACCCAGTACTTC
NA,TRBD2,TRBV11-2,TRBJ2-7,CASSLASGLAGGGQYF,TGTGCCAGCAGCTTAGCTTCGGGACTAGCGGGAGGCGGGCAGTACTTC
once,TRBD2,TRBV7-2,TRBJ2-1,CASSSNSGRGKFF,TGTGCCAGCAGCTCCAATAGCGGGAGAGGTAAGTTCTTC
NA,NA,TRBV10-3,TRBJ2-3,CAISEMVGADTQYF,TGTGCCATCAGTGAGATGGTAGGGGCAGATACGCAGTATTTT
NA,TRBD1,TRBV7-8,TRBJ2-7,CASSLELSGTGTEQYF,TGTGCCAGCAGCTTAGAGCTTTCCGGGACAGGCACCGAGCAGTACTTC